This T cell receptor (beta chain) was found in a study of breast tumors, draining lymph nodes, adjacent tissues. Ten or more counts support this clonotype. Its antigen is unknown. Study-level points and caveats: The lymph node origin of tumor T cells was framed as consistent with a hypothesis, not demonstrated. Tumor repertoires ranked between lymph nodes and nontumor tissue in diversity, with V and J gene preferences. The data were judged consistent with most tumor T cells coming from lymph node and expanding in tumor.

One entry per CDR3 protein results from TCRdb running MiXCR on the multiplex PCR reads. Among over 200,000 distinct CDR3 sequences listed, less than 35% were seen once. Samples came from axillary lymph nodes draining the breast cancer. In germline, CDR1 is SGHAT, CDR2 FQNNGV. The CDR3 length is 12 residues. V was shortened by 5 bases and J by 9 bases, with 11 bases between the two germline ends. The chain uses TRBV11-2 and TRBJ2-1; D unclear. Sequences were obtained from axillary lymph node tissue. This receptor was taken from a female donor with breast cancer. Some clones in this sample may be carry-over from other donors' samples. The CDR3 region is CASSVELGEQFF. The CDR3 bases are TGTGCCAGCAGCGTCGAATTGGGTGAGCAGTTCTTC.